One and the same sample provided the 21 T cell receptor beta chains below, sequenced in a study of blood T cells in healthy people across ages. Alongside a J-beta primer mix, a sample-barcoded 5' primer served in a second PCR lasting about 7 to 12 cycles. TCRdb re-analysed the 5' RACE reads in MiXCR, keeping a single row per CDR3 protein. The sample shows 650,000 to 1,000,000 distinct CDR3 sequences, under 40% of them seen only once. The sequenced material came from blood. All receptors come from a man aged 18-30 years in good health.

The chain links TRBV4-3 to TRBJ2-1; possibly TRBD2 for D (7 bases). Near its end, the DNA agrees better with TRBJ2-7, so the J call may be wrong. In germline, CDR1 is LGHNA, CDR2 YSLEER. The CDR3 has 18 amino acids. DNA for the CDR3: TGCGCCAGCAGCCAACGATGGAGGGGGGGGATCTCCGGCAATGAGCAGTACTTC. It translates to CASSQRWRGGISGNEQYF.

V gene TRBV20-1 combines with J gene TRBJ2-3; possible D gene TRBD2, 6 bases. The germline CDR1 and CDR2 sequences are DFQATT and SNEGSKA (reference sequence). Trimming left V 3 bases short and J 0 bases short, with 13 bases between. The CDR3 sequence is 15 residues long. The CDR3, as DNA: TGCAGTGCTAGTTCGGGGGAACTCAGCACAGATACGCAGTATTTT. It translates to CSASSGELSTDTQYF.

This clonotype was found a few times. A much larger clonotype is one base distant, so this may be a read error. This sequence joins TRBV16 and TRBJ1-5; the match to TRBD1 covers 10 bases. The CDR3 extends over 15 amino acids. The V segment lost 1 base and the J segment 6 bases; nucleotides outside the gene matches: 3. Germline V gene lookup returns CDR1 KGHSY and CDR2 FQNENV. The CDR3 DNA sequence: TGTGCCAGCAGCCAATGGGGACAGGGGAGTCAGCCCCAGCATTTT. Amino acid sequence: CASSQWGQGSQPQHF.

At least ten counts were recorded for this clonotype. The chain employs TRBV7-2 and TRBJ2-1; D might be TRBD1 (6 bases). CDR3 length: 14 residues. Germline CDR1 SGHTA, CDR2 FQGNSA. Deletions cut 4 bases from V and 10 bases from J, with 17 bases between. This CDR3 reads CASSSLPGDGEQFF. The CDR3 DNA follows: TGTGCCAGCAGCTCCTTGCCAGGGGACGGAGAGCAGTTCTTC.

V is TRBV12-3 or TRBV12-4 and J is TRBJ2-2; 7 bases agree with TRBD1. V lost 8 bases and J lost 1; bases outside the gene matches: 7. The CDR3 is made up of 15 amino acids. The CDR3 bases are TGTGCCAGCGGCCTTAGGACAGGGAACACCGGGGAGCTGTTTTTT. It codes for CASGLRTGNTGELFF.

Here the CDR3 reads CASSYLRYSPDQPQHF. The CDR3 bases are TGTGCCAGCAGTTACCTCAGGTATTCTCCGGATCAGCCCCAGCATTTT. The chain links TRBV6-2 or TRBV6-3 to TRBJ1-5; D is undetermined. The CDR3 has 16 residues. The V and J ends lost 2 bases and 5 bases respectively, with 16 bases between them. Germline V gene lookup returns CDR1 MNHEY and CDR2 SVGEGT.

The chain links TRBV20-1 to TRBJ1-6, with a tentative D call TRBD1 (5 bases). This CDR3 region has 18 residues. CDR1 DFQATT and CDR2 SNEGSKA come from the germline V gene (reference sequence). V lost 0 bases and J 0 bases, leaving 15 bases between the germline ends. CDR3 nucleotide sequence: TGCAGTGCTAGAGATAGCAGAGGGGTGGCCTCCTATAATTCACCCCTCCACTTT. It codes for CSARDSRGVASYNSPLHF.

The rearrangement joins TRBV3-1 to TRBJ1-2, with unresolved D. From germline, CDR1 is LGHDT and CDR2 YNNKEL (reference sequence). This CDR3 contains 11 residues. The V end was cut by 6 bases, the J end by 7 bases, with 9 bases between. This CDR3 is CASSYMGGYTF. For the CDR3, the DNA is TGTGCCAGCAGTTATATGGGTGGCTACACCTTC.

Concerning this clonotype: A read error may produce the germline difference seen at one junction end. The rearrangement uses TRBV2 and TRBJ1-5, with 10 bases fitting TRBD1. Germline CDR1 SNHLY, CDR2 FYNNEI. CDR3 length: 14 residues. The CDR3 DNA follows: TGTGTCAGCAGTGGGGGACAGGGGAATCAGCCCCAGCATTTT. Translated, it gives CVSSGGQGNQPQHF.

This clonotype was detected only a few times. This chain links TRBV18 with TRBJ1-2, with a possible D match to TRBD1 (6 bases). This CDR3 comprises 14 residues. Germline CDR1 is KGHSH and CDR2 is LQKENI. V lost 6 bases and J 7 bases, leaving 18 bases between the germline ends. CDR3 residues: CASSPSRGRGGYTF. CDR3 DNA: TGTGCCAGCTCTCCATCACGGGGGCGAGGTGGCTACACCTTC.

This clonotype was found many times. The chain employs TRBV5-1 and TRBJ2-5, with no clear D. Germline V lookup: CDR1 SGHRS, CDR2 YFSETQ. With 1 base removed from V and 0 bases from J, the gap between germline ends came to 7 bases. CDR3 length: 14 amino acids. CDR3 loop: CASSLQPDQETQYF. The CDR3 region has the DNA TGCGCCAGCAGCTTGCAGCCAGACCAAGAGACCCAGTACTTC.

The rearrangement uses TRBV12-3 or TRBV12-4 and TRBJ2-5; possible D gene TRBD2, 6 bases. This CDR3 has 15 amino acids. V lost 1 base and J lost 2, with 11 bases in between. CDR3 sequence (DNA): TGTGCCAGCAGTTTAGTGGTGCGGGAACAAGAGACCCAGTACTTC. Translating it yields CASSLVVREQETQYF.

This clonotype has just a few counts. A read error may account for a junction end that differs from germline. This chain joins TRBV6-1 and TRBJ1-1, with D unresolved. The length of the CDR3 is 15 residues. Germline CDR1 reads MNHNS; CDR2 reads SASEGT. CDR3 amino acids: CASREGVTRNTEAFF. The CDR3 DNA reads as TGTGCCAGCAGAGAAGGCGTCACAAGGAACACTGAAGCTTTCTTT.

This clonotype came up a few times. The J gene is TRBJ1-5, the V gene TRBV9; D might be TRBD1 (5 bases). In germline, CDR1 is SGDLS, CDR2 YYNGEE. The V end was cut by 4 bases, the J end by 6 bases, with 17 bases between. CDR3 size: 15 residues. The CDR3 is CASSSGVTGGQPQHF. As DNA, the CDR3 is TGTGCCAGCAGCTCGGGGGTAACGGGGGGTCAGCCCCAGCATTTT. Complete variable domain (other parts from reference TRBV9 and TRBJ1-5): DSGVTQTPKHLITATGQRVTLRCSPRSGDLSVYWYQQSLDQGLQFLIQYYNGEERAKGNILERFSAQQFPDLHSELNLSSLELGDSALYFCASSSGVTGGQPQHFGDGTRLSIL.

The chain uses TRBV10-3 and TRBJ2-3; D not resolved. CDR1 and CDR2 (germline): ENHRY, SYGVKD. Trimming left V 9 bases short and J 1 base short, with 14 bases between. The CDR3 loop spans 14 amino acids. The chain's CDR3 is CAINTASGTDTQYF. In DNA, the CDR3 is TGTGCCATTAATACAGCTTCTGGCACAGATACGCAGTATTTT.

This clonotype was detected many times. V gene TRBV3-1 combines with J gene TRBJ2-1; perhaps TRBD2 as D (5 bases). Germline values: CDR1 LGHDT, CDR2 YNNKEL (reference sequence). CDR3 length: 15 amino acids. V lost 0 bases, J lost 6 bases, and 12 bases lay in between. The DNA of the CDR3 is TGTGCCAGCAGCCAAGAGAGCGGCCGGGTCAATGAGCAGTTCTTC. This encodes CASSQESGRVNEQFF.

The chain's CDR3 is CAISEGYPGRASNSPLHF. The CDR3 region has the DNA TGTGCCATCAGTGAGGGATATCCTGGGAGGGCCTCCAATTCACCCCTCCACTTT. The rearrangement links TRBV10-3 to TRBJ1-6; D is ambiguous. The ends were cut back, 2 bases at V and 7 bases at J, with 21 bases in the middle. The CDR3 has 18 amino acids. The germline V gene encodes CDR1 ENHRY and CDR2 SYGVKD.

V usage is TRBV19 and J usage is TRBJ1-1; TRBD1 might be the D (5 bases). V lost 7 bases and J lost 5, with 20 bases in between. CDR3 size: 15 residues. The germline V gene encodes CDR1 LNHDA and CDR2 SQIVND (reference sequence). The CDR3: CASMSVAGRKTEAFF. The DNA of the CDR3 is TGTGCCAGTATGTCGGTAGCAGGGAGGAAAACTGAAGCTTTCTTT.

Points on this clonotype: Mismatch with germline at one junction end may stem from a read error. The chain uses TRBV20-1 and TRBJ2-5; possible D gene TRBD2, 6 bases. CDR3 length: 11 residues. The germline V gene has CDR1 DFQATT and CDR2 SNEGSKA (reference sequence). DNA for the CDR3: TGCATTGCTAAGGAGGGTCTGGAGCAGTACTTC. The encoded protein is CIAKEGLEQYF.

This clonotype was observed a handful of times. This chain links TRBV7-9 with TRBJ2-3; TRBD1 matches at 8 bases. CDR1 SEHNR and CDR2 FQNEAQ come from the germline V gene (reference sequence). This CDR3 has 14 residues. The V gene end was trimmed by 3 bases and the J gene end by 9 bases; junction bases not matched to a gene: 8. CDR3 sequence: CASSFPTGEETQYF. The CDR3 nucleotides read TGTGCCAGCAGCTTCCCGACAGGGGAGGAGACGCAGTATTTT.

The chain combines TRBV9 with TRBJ2-5; D is possibly TRBD2 (6 bases). The end of the DNA is better explained by TRBJ2-1, so the J call may be wrong. Germline CDR1 reads SGDLS; CDR2 reads YYNGEE. This CDR3 has 15 residues. The chain's CDR3 is CASSVVTGSRETQFF. Written as DNA, the CDR3 is TGTGCCAGCAGCGTAGTTACGGGGAGTCGGGAGACCCAGTTCTTC.